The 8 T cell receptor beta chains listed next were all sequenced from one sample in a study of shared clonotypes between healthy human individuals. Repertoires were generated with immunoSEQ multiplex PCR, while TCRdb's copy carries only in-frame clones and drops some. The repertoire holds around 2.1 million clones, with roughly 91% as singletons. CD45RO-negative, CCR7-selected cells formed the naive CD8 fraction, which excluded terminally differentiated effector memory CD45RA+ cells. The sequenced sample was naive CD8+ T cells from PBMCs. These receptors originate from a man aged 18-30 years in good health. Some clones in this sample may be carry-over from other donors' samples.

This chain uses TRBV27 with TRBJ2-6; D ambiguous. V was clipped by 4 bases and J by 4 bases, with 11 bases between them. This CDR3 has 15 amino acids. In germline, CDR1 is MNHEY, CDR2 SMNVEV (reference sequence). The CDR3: CASSYRASGANVLTF. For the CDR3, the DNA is TGTGCCAGCAGTTATAGGGCATCCGGGGCCAACGTCCTGACTTTC.

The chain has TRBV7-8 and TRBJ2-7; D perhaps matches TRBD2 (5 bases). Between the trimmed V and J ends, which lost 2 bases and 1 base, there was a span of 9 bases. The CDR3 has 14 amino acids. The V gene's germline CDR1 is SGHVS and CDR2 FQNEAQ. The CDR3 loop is CASSLRGPSYEQYF. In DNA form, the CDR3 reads TGTGCCAGCAGCTTACGCGGGCCGTCCTACGAGCAGTACTTC.

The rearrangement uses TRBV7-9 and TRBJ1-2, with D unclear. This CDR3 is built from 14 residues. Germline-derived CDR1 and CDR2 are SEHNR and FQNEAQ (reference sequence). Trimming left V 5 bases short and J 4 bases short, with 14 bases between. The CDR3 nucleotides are TGTGCCAGCAGCCAATCCGACGGAACCTATGGCTACACCTTC. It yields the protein CASSQSDGTYGYTF.

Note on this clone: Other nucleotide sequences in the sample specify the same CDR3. CDR3 sequence: CASSLSETQYF. For the CDR3, the DNA is TGTGCCAGCAGTTTGAGTGAGACCCAGTACTTC. V is TRBV28 and J is TRBJ2-5; D gene uncertain. Trimming removed 3 bases from V and 5 bases from J, with 4 bases in between. Germline V gives CDR1 MDHEN, CDR2 SYDVKM. There are 11 residues in the CDR3.

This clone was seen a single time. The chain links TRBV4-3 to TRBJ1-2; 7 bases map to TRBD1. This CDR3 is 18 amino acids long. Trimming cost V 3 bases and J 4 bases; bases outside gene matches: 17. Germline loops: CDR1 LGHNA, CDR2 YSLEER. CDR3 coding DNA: TGCGCCAGCAGCCACCTCCTGGGCGAGGGGGCGCGGCTCTATGGCTACACCTTC. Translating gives CASSHLLGEGARLYGYTF.

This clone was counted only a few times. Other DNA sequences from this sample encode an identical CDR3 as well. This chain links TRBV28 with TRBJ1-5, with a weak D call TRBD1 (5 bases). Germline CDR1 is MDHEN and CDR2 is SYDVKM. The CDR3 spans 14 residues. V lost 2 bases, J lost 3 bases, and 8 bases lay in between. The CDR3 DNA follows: TGTGCCAGCAGTTTAGCAGGGATCAATCAGCCCCAGCATTTT. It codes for CASSLAGINQPQHF.

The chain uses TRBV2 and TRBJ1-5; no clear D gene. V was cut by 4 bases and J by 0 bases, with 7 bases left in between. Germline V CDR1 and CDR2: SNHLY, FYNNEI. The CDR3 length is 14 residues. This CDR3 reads CASSGWGSNQPQHF. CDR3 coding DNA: TGTGCCAGCAGTGGATGGGGTAGCAATCAGCCCCAGCATTTT.

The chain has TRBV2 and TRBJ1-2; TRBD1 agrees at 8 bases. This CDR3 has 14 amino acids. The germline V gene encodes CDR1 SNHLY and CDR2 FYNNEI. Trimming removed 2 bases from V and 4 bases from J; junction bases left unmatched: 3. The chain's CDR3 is CASSERQGAYGYTF. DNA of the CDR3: TGTGCCAGCAGTGAAAGGCAGGGGGCCTATGGCTACACCTTC.